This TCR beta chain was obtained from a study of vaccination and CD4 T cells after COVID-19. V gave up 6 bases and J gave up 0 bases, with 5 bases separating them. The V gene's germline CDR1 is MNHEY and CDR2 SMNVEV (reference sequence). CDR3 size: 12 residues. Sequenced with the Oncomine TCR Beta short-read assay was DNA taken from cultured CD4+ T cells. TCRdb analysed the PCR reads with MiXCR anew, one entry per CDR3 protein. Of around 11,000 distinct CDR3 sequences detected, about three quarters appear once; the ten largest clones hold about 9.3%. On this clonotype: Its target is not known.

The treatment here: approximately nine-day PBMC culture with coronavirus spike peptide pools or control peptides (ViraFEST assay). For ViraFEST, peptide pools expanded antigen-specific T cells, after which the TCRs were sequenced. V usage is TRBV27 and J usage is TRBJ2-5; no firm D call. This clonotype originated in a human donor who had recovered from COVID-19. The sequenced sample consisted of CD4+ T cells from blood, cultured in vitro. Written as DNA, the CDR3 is TGTGCCAGCAGCCGAAACCAAGAGACCCAGTACTTC. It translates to CASSRNQETQYF.